This T cell receptor beta chain derives from a study of cytomegalovirus exposure and HLA in healthy donors. Study-wide results and limits: Upon later analysis, TCR association rates were observed to vary by HLA locus, being highest for DRB1 and lowest for HLA-C. V segments that were indistinguishable, TRBV6-2 and TRBV6-3 among them, were omitted from analysis.

The donors comprised healthy bone marrow donors. This CDR3 contains 14 residues. Trimming took 2 bases from V and 9 from J; bases not matched to a gene: 3. Germline loops: CDR1 SGHRS, CDR2 YFSETQ. The PCR made use of 60 Vbeta and 13 Jbeta primers. Assay used: immunoSEQ multiplex PCR; TCRdb lists only in-frame clones, some missing. The sample lists about 100,000 clones, around four fifths occurring once. Concerning this clone: Its cognate antigen is unknown.

Sequencing used PBMCs. The TCR comes from a man in his forties in good health and CMV-seropositive. This chain connects TRBV5-1 to TRBJ1-6, with 9 bases lining up with TRBD1. CDR3: CASSLQGATSPLHF. CDR3 in DNA: TGCGCCAGCAGCTTACAGGGGGCTACTTCACCCCTCCACTTT.